These 25 T cell receptor beta chains share one sample of origin, sequenced in a study of regulatory T cells in long-lasting Graves disease. Time point of the sample: persistent/refractory GD, antithyroid drugs over 5 years with positive TRAb. Isolated PBMC RNA provided the starting material for the TCR library. Assembly of TCR beta libraries relied on iRepertoire HTBI primers together with Arm-PCR of CDR3 regions. A single record per CDR3 protein comes from TCRdb applying MiXCR to the multiplex PCR reads. The sample has about half a million distinct CDR3 sequences, about 20% seen once. The material was peripheral blood mononuclear cells (PBMCs), obtained when the disease was refractory, from a patient treated with antithyroid drugs. The receptors derive from a female donor with Graves disease.

This clonotype was detected ten times or more. V is TRBV28 and J is TRBJ2-5; D is ambiguous. There are 11 residues in the CDR3. V lost 8 bases and J 6 bases, leaving 10 bases between the germline ends. Germline V gene lookup returns CDR1 MDHEN and CDR2 SYDVKM. The CDR3 protein is CASGILKTQYF. Here the CDR3 DNA reads TGTGCCAGCGGGATTCTGAAGACCCAGTACTTC.

The sample holds many counts of this clonotype. This rearrangement joins TRBV2 to TRBJ2-7; 8 nucleotides line up with TRBD1. This CDR3 is 14 amino acids long. V was pared by 6 bases and J by 4 bases, with 8 bases of the junction left unmatched. CDR1 is SNHLY, CDR2 FYNNEI, per germline. In DNA, the CDR3 is TGTGCCAGCAGAGGGGGACAGGCTCTGTACGAGCAGTACTTC. This gives the protein CASRGGQALYEQYF.

This clonotype was observed at least ten times. This chain joins TRBV2 and TRBJ2-7; TRBD2 matches at 9 bases. This CDR3 has 15 amino acids. Germline-derived CDR1 and CDR2 are SNHLY and FYNNEI. Losses at the gene ends were 4 bases for V and 2 bases for J; bases not matched to a gene: 6. CDR3 DNA: TGTGCCAGCAGTGCGTTTAGCGGGGGAACCTACGAGCAGTACTTC. Its protein is CASSAFSGGTYEQYF.

V gene TRBV11-2 combines with J gene TRBJ2-1; a possible D gene is TRBD2 (8 bases). V lost 1 base, J lost 4 bases, and 17 bases lay in between. The CDR3 consists of 17 residues. The germline gives CDR1 SGHAT, CDR2 FQNNGV. Here the CDR3 DNA reads TGTGCCAGCAGCTTAGGAGGGGGCGGGAGGTTTTACAATGAGCAGTTCTTC. This codes for CASSLGGGGRFYNEQFF.

At least ten counts were recorded for this clonotype. CDR3 nucleotide sequence: TGTGCCAGCAGCGTCGGGACTAGGAGGGAGCAGTACTTC. Protein sequence: CASSVGTRREQYF. This rearrangement joins TRBV7-2 to TRBJ2-7; 8 nucleotides match TRBD2. Germline V gene lookup returns CDR1 SGHTA and CDR2 FQGNSA. CDR3 length equals 13 residues. Unmatched junction bases numbered 7, after V lost 5 bases and J lost 7 bases.

In its sample, this clonotype was seen a few times. The chain recombines TRBV14 with TRBJ2-1; no firm D call. The CDR3 sequence is 13 residues long. Germline V gives CDR1 SGHDN, CDR2 FVKESK. V was cut by 4 bases and J by 10 bases, with 14 bases left in between. The CDR3 sequence is CASSPRLDGEQFF. The CDR3 DNA reads as TGTGCCAGCAGCCCAAGGTTAGATGGCGAGCAGTTCTTC.

This clonotype has only a few counts. This chain joins TRBV19 and TRBJ2-5; 10 bases map to TRBD2. The junction had 7 bases not matched to a gene; V was cut back by 3 bases and J by 6 bases. The CDR3 extends over 15 amino acids. CDR1 is LNHDA, CDR2 SQIVND, per germline (reference sequence). The CDR3 DNA reads as TGTGCCAGTAGTATTAAGCTAGCGGGAGTAAAGACCCAGTACTTC. Translated: CASSIKLAGVKTQYF.

This clonotype showed up many times. The rearrangement uses TRBV7-2 and TRBJ2-7; D may correspond to TRBD1 or TRBD2 (6 bases each). The length of the CDR3 is 14 residues. V was cut by 5 bases and J by 2 bases, with 13 bases left in between. Germline-derived CDR1 and CDR2 are SGHTA and FQGNSA. Written as DNA, the CDR3 is TGTGCCAGCAGCCCTAGAGGGGGGCCCTACGAGCAGTACTTC. Its protein is CASSPRGGPYEQYF.

This chain uses TRBV5-5 with TRBJ1-2; D ambiguous. The CDR3 contains 13 residues. The germline gives CDR1 SGHKS, CDR2 YYEKEE (reference sequence). V was pared by 0 bases and J by 7 bases, with 10 bases between. The DNA of the CDR3 is TGTGCCAGCAGCTTGGAGCGGTATGGTGGCTACACCTTC. The encoded protein is CASSLERYGGYTF.

The chain combines TRBV12-3 or TRBV12-4 with TRBJ1-6; D gene uncertain. The CDR3 loop spans 14 amino acids. With 5 bases removed from V and 6 bases from J, the gap between germline ends came to 11 bases. The CDR3 region has the DNA TGTGCCAGCAGTCGCACCGAATCTAATTCACCCCTCCACTTT. It codes for CASSRTESNSPLHF.

This clonotype was detected many times. The CDR3 sequence: CASSYNFGVSYNSPLHF. For the CDR3, the DNA is TGTGCCAGCAGTTACAATTTTGGGGTCTCCTATAATTCACCCCTCCACTTT. The chain couples TRBV6-2 or TRBV6-3 to TRBJ1-6; D is unresolved. Germline-derived CDR1 and CDR2 are MNHEY and SVGEGT. The CDR3 runs 17 residues. V was trimmed by 2 bases and J by 0 bases, leaving 11 bases between them.

Of note for this clonotype: Lacking the conserved final phenylalanine or tryptophan, this CDR3 likely reflects a read error. The chain is built from TRBV2 and TRBJ1-6; D might be TRBD1 (6 bases). Trimming took 4 bases from V and 9 from J, leaving 13 bases between them. CDR1 is SNHLY, CDR2 FYNNEI, per germline. The CDR3 spans 14 residues. The CDR3 DNA follows: TGTGCCAGCAGTGCCCAGGGGATAGGTTCACCCCTCCACCTT. It codes for CASSAQGIGSPLHL.

This clonotype was found many times. The gene calls are TRBV11-2 and TRBJ2-7, with D possibly matching TRBD2 (5 bases). The CDR3 is 14 residues long. The germline V gene encodes CDR1 SGHAT and CDR2 FQNNGV. V gave up 6 bases and J gave up 2 bases, with 14 bases separating them. The CDR3 here is CASSYSGNTYEQYF. The CDR3 nucleotides are TGTGCCAGCAGTTACTCGGGGAACACCTACGAGCAGTACTTC.

The sample holds one count of this clonotype. Possible read error: a much larger clone is one base away. The chain links TRBV7-8 to TRBJ1-5; D is uncertain. Germline V gene data show CDR1 as SGHVS and CDR2 as FQNEAQ. Between the trimmed V and J ends, which lost 4 bases and 2 bases, there was a span of 12 bases. There are 15 residues in the CDR3. The CDR3 DNA follows: TGTGCCAGCAGCTCGAACAGAGTCGGCAATCAGCCCCAGCATTTT. This codes for CASSSNRVGNQPQHF.

This clonotype was recorded many times. This sequence joins TRBV7-9 and TRBJ1-2; D uncertain. V was pared by 6 bases and J by 5 bases, with 16 bases between. In germline, CDR1 is SEHNR, CDR2 FQNEAQ (reference sequence). The CDR3 sequence is 14 residues long. CDR3 in amino acids: CASRGIIGVYGYTF. The DNA of the CDR3 is TGTGCCAGCAGGGGGATCATTGGAGTGTATGGCTACACCTTC.

This chain connects TRBV19 to TRBJ2-7; D is undetermined. CDR3 length equals 13 residues. From germline, CDR1 is LNHDA and CDR2 SQIVND (reference sequence). Trimming stripped 4 bases from V and 2 bases from J, with 9 bases between. The CDR3: CASSSRAPYEQYF. The CDR3 DNA is TGTGCCAGTAGTAGCCGGGCCCCCTACGAGCAGTACTTC.

V gene TRBV20-1 combines with J gene TRBJ2-4, with D perhaps matching TRBD1 (6 bases). CDR1 and CDR2 (germline): DFQATT, SNEGSKA (reference sequence). V was trimmed by 4 bases and J by 0 bases, leaving 13 bases between them. The CDR3 is 15 amino acids. The CDR3 region is CSATGTLLAKNIQYF. CDR3 in DNA: TGCAGTGCTACTGGGACATTGCTAGCCAAAAACATTCAGTACTTC.

There are a few counts of this clonotype. The CDR3 nucleotides are TGTGCCAGCAGCCCGAACCGGGACAGCGGCTTGAACACTGAAGCTTTCTTT. As protein: CASSPNRDSGLNTEAFF. The chain couples TRBV7-9 to TRBJ1-1; TRBD1 matches at 7 bases. Unmatched junction bases numbered 12, after V lost 5 bases and J lost 0 bases. Germline V gene lookup returns CDR1 SEHNR and CDR2 FQNEAQ (reference sequence). The CDR3 sequence is 17 residues long.

This clonotype was counted between two and nine times. The V and J genes are TRBV5-1 and TRBJ2-7; TRBD1 might be the D (6 bases). The length of the CDR3 is 15 residues. V was clipped by 3 bases and J by 2 bases, with 15 bases between them. Germline V gives CDR1 SGHRS, CDR2 YFSETQ. The CDR3 DNA reads as TGCGCCAGCAGCTACGGACAGCTCAAAACCTACGAGCAGTACTTC. This encodes CASSYGQLKTYEQYF.

The chain combines TRBV30 with TRBJ1-1; D might be TRBD1 (6 bases). V was clipped by 4 bases and J by 7 bases, with 13 bases between them. The CDR3 is made up of 12 amino acids. Germline assignment: CDR1 GTSNPN and CDR2 SVGIG (reference sequence). CDR3 sequence: CAWIAQGNEAFF. The CDR3 region has the DNA TGTGCCTGGATAGCACAGGGCAATGAAGCTTTCTTT.

There are a few counts of this clonotype. For the CDR3, the DNA is TGTGCCAGCAGCGTGAGGACAGACTTTGAAGCTTTCTTT. Translating gives CASSVRTDFEAFF. This chain uses TRBV5-6 with TRBJ1-1; weak D call: TRBD1 (6 bases). Trimming took 4 bases from V and 7 from J, leaving 14 bases between them. The CDR3 covers 13 residues. CDR1 SGHDT and CDR2 YYEEEE come from the germline V gene.

This clonotype came up a few times. The chain joins TRBV6-1 to TRBJ1-1; 7 bases fit TRBD1. V shed 6 bases and J 6 bases; nucleotides not matched to a gene: 4. From germline, CDR1 is MNHNS and CDR2 SASEGT. The CDR3 is 12 residues long. Written as DNA, the CDR3 is TGTGCCAGCAGCCGTACAGGGGCTGAAGCTTTCTTT. It yields the protein CASSRTGAEAFF.

This clonotype was observed many times. The chain carries TRBV28 and TRBJ1-2, with D maybe TRBD1 (6 bases). CDR3 length: 14 amino acids. The germline CDR1 and CDR2 sequences are MDHEN and SYDVKM. Trimming stripped 1 base from V and 6 bases from J, with 12 bases between. CDR3 DNA: TGTGCCAGCAGTTTATCCCAGGGGACCAATGGCTACACCTTC. Residues: CASSLSQGTNGYTF.

The gene calls are TRBV6-5 and TRBJ2-5; tentative D call: TRBD1 (6 bases). V lost 2 bases and J lost 2, with 12 bases in between. This CDR3 has 15 amino acids. Germline V gene lookup returns CDR1 MNHEY and CDR2 SVGAGI. This CDR3 reads CASSYPWDIQETQYF. In nucleotides, the CDR3 is TGTGCCAGCAGTTACCCTTGGGACATTCAAGAGACCCAGTACTTC.

This clonotype was detected a few times. This sequence joins TRBV7-2 and TRBJ1-5; a weak D match, TRBD1 (6 bases). Looked up from germline, CDR1 is SGHTA and CDR2 is FQGNSA. The CDR3 covers 16 residues. The V and J ends lost 1 base and 1 base respectively, with 11 bases between them. CDR3 region: CASSLVSGASNQPQHF. The CDR3 coding sequence is TGTGCCAGCAGCTTAGTCTCAGGGGCAAGCAATCAGCCCCAGCATTTT.